This T cell receptor (beta chain) was found in a study of blood T cells in healthy people across ages. General study results and limits: Donor CMV status, an unknown factor, possibly confounded changes in expanded clonotypes.

As to this clonotype: Its antigen is undetermined.

Using a J-beta primer mix together with a sample-barcoded 5' primer, a second PCR was run for about 7 to 12 cycles. One entry per CDR3 protein, called by TCRdb with MiXCR from the 5' RACE reads. The sample includes 850,000 to 1,000,000 distinct CDR3 sequences, approximately 50% of them seen just once. The V gene's germline CDR1 is MDHEN and CDR2 SYDVKM. With 9 bases clipped from V and 4 bases from J, the junction kept 6 bases outside the gene matches. CDR3 length: 13 amino acids. The V call is TRBV28, the J call TRBJ2-3, with TRBD2 matching 8 bases. Sequencing was done on a sample of blood. The receptor was isolated from a woman aged 55 to 70 in good health. The CDR3 spells CASSGILPDTQYF. For the CDR3, the DNA is TGTGCCAGTAGCGGGATCCTTCCAGATACGCAGTATTTT.